Here is one TCR beta chain with its context. CDR3-region Arm-PCR and iRepertoire HTBI primers produced the TCR beta libraries. TCRdb passed the multiplex PCR reads through MiXCR, listing each CDR3 protein once. The table records 360,000 or so distinct CDR3 sequences, over 15% of them present only once. Time point: newly diagnosed GD, antithyroid drugs for less than 3 months. PBMC RNA was the source of the TCR library. Trimming removed 0 bases from V and 6 bases from J, with 10 bases in between. The CDR3 is 15 amino acids. Germline V gene lookup returns CDR1 SGHTS and CDR2 YDEGEE. These data belong to a study of regulatory T cells in long-lasting Graves disease. The same specimen was also included in a second study, on T cells in Graves' hyperthyroidism and ophthalmopathy. Per that study: The TCR CDR3 first-round RT-PCR relied on the HTBI primer set.

This sample comprised peripheral blood mononuclear cells (PBMCs), obtained at new diagnosis, from a patient treated with antithyroid drugs. This sequence was found in a man aged 35 to 55 with Graves disease. This chain connects TRBV5-8 to TRBJ1-6; D is uncertain. CDR3 sequence (DNA): TGTGCCAGCAGCTTGGGAGGCGCCAGTAATTCACCCCTCCACTTT. As protein: CASSLGGASNSPLHF.